This paragraph reports one T cell receptor (beta chain). What it binds is not known. This sample is drawn from a study of T cell responses to AZD1222 COVID-19 vaccine. TCRdb's table, derived via immunoSEQ multiplex PCR, lists solely in-frame clones and lacks some. This table holds more than 150,000 clones, roughly nine tenths found once. Study-wide findings and caveats: Donors, mostly white British, included more females; clonal diversity was possibly underestimated. Two AZD1222 doses significantly raised spike-specific TCR breadth and depth over controls.

Trimming removed 4 bases at V and 0 bases at J, with 11 bases between. Germline V gives CDR1 SGHRS, CDR2 YFSETQ. This CDR3 is 15 amino acids long. This chain uses TRBV5-1 with TRBJ2-4; the D gene is possibly TRBD2 (6 bases). The specimen comprised peripheral blood, sampled 28 days after the second AZD1222 dose. The sequence derives from an adult who received the AZD1222 COVID-19 vaccine. The CDR3 region has the DNA TGCGCCAGCAGCCAAGGAGGGGTAGCCAAAAACATTCAGTACTTC. Encoded protein: CASSQGGVAKNIQYF.